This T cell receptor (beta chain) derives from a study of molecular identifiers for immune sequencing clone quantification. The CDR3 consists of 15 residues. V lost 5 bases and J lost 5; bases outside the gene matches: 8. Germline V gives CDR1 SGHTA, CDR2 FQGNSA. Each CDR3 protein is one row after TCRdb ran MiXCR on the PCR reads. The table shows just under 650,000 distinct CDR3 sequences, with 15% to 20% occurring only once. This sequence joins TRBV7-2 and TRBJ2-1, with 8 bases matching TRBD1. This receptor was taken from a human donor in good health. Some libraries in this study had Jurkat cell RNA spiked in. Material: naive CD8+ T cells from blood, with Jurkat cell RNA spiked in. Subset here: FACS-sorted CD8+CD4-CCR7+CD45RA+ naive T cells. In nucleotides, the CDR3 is TGTGCCAGCAGCCGAACAGGGGGATATCACAATGAGCAGTTCTTC. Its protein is CASSRTGGYHNEQFF.